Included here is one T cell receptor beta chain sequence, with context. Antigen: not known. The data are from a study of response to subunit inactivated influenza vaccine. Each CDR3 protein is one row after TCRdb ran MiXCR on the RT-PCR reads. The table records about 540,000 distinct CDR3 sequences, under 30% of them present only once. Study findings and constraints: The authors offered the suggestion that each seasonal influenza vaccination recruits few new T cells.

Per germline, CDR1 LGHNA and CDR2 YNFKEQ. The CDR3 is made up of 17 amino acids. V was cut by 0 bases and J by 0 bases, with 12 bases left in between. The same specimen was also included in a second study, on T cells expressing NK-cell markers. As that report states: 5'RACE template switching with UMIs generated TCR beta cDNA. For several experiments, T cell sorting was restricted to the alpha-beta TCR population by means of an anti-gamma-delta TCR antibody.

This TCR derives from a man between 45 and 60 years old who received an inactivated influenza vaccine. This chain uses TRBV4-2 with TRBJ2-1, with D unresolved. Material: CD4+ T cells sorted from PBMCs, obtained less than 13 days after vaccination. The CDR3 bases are TGTGCCAGCAGCCAAGACAGTTTGCGGAGCTCCTACAATGAGCAGTTCTTC. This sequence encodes CASSQDSLRSSYNEQFF.